This TCR beta chain came from a study of blood T cell repertoires in COVID-19. In the study overall: The United States, Italy and Spain supplied acute and convalescent COVID-19 samples. T cells, B-cell-depleted T cells, or PBMCs supplied cDNA or gDNA.

TCRdb's table, derived via immunoSEQ multiplex PCR, lists solely in-frame clones and lacks some. The top ten hold about 12% of the sample, which has about 120,000 clones, around 82% seen once. Per germline, CDR1 SNHLY and CDR2 FYNNEI. Trimming cost V 2 bases and J 0 bases, with 11 bases left between them. The CDR3 is 17 amino acids. The sequence was collected from a human donor in a cohort sampled during active COVID-19. The chain uses TRBV2 and TRBJ2-6; no reliable D call. The sequenced sample was peripheral blood. CDR3: CASSERQVSSGANVLTF. For the CDR3, the DNA is TGTGCCAGCAGTGAACGCCAGGTCTCCTCTGGGGCCAACGTCCTGACTTTC.